The entry below describes one T cell receptor beta chain. The antigen remains undetermined. These data belong to a study of beta chain features in type 1 diabetes. TCRB transcripts that were expressed got sequenced, as all of the isolated RNA had been reverse transcribed. Clones were sequenced by immunoSEQ multiplex PCR, and TCRdb holds only the in-frame ones, with some missing. In the table there are approximately 260,000 clones, around 24% of which are singletons. Trimming took off 1 base at V and 1 base at J, with 12 bases between the two ends. The germline CDR1 and CDR2 sequences are SGHNT and YYREEE (reference sequence). The CDR3 consists of 15 residues. General study results and limits: Shorter TCRB CDR3s, moderately but significantly so, marked every one of the four CD4+ subsets in Type 1 diabetes patients.

This receptor was obtained from a woman in her twenties or thirties with type 1 diabetes. This sequence joins TRBV5-4 and TRBJ2-7; weak D call: TRBD1 (5 bases). The sample consisted of naive CD4+ T cells from blood. The CDR3 DNA reads as TGTGCCAGCAGCTTGAAGGGGCCGACTTCCTACGAGCAGTACTTC. It encodes CASSLKGPTSYEQYF.